Below, 19 T cell receptor beta chains from the same sample are listed, as sequenced in a study of regulatory T cells in long-lasting Graves disease. The time point is: newly diagnosed GD, antithyroid drugs for less than 3 months. There was RNA extracted from PBMCs, and the TCR library was made from it. Library construction for TCR beta used iRepertoire HTBI primers and Arm-PCR of CDR3 regions. Each CDR3 protein is one row after TCRdb ran MiXCR on the multiplex PCR reads. Of about 430,000 distinct CDR3 sequences in the sample, 14% to 15% were seen once. These same records also appear under a second study, on T cells in Graves' hyperthyroidism and ophthalmopathy.

The sequences come from peripheral blood mononuclear cells (PBMCs), collected at new diagnosis, from a patient treated with antithyroid drugs. The receptors stem from a woman aged 35 to 49 with Graves disease.

This clonotype was observed at least ten times. J is TRBJ2-1 and V is TRBV18, with TRBD1 identical over 7 bases. Germline CDR1 KGHSH, CDR2 LQKENI. After removal of 3 bases from V and 4 bases from J, the junction contained 3 bases not matched to a gene. The CDR3 totals 14 residues. CDR3 bases: TGTGCCAGCTCACCCGGGACAGAATACAATGAGCAGTTCTTC. This codes for CASSPGTEYNEQFF.

The rearrangement links TRBV19 to TRBJ2-2; D call uncertain. CDR3 length: 14 residues. Germline V gene data show CDR1 as LNHDA and CDR2 as SQIVND (reference sequence). V was trimmed by 2 bases and J by 5 bases, leaving 9 bases between them. In DNA, the CDR3 is TGTGCCAGTAGTATACGCCAGACTACCGGGGAGCTGTTTTTT. This translates into CASSIRQTTGELFF.

The chain carries TRBV2 and TRBJ2-1; D unclear. This CDR3 has 16 residues. Germline CDR1 SNHLY, CDR2 FYNNEI. With 8 bases removed from V and 9 bases from J, the gap between germline ends came to 26 bases. Here the CDR3 DNA reads TGTGCCAGCCGGTATGGCATTAAGGGCGACGGGCCTGAGCAGTTCTTC. Translating gives CASRYGIKGDGPEQFF.

This clonotype was observed a few times. The V gene is TRBV30, the J gene TRBJ1-3; D is possibly TRBD1 (5 bases). Germline V gene lookup returns CDR1 GTSNPN and CDR2 SVGIG (reference sequence). The CDR3 loop spans 14 amino acids. V was cut by 1 base and J by 4 bases, with 11 bases left in between. The CDR3 is CAWSGGTTGNTIYF. CDR3 DNA: TGTGCCTGGAGTGGGGGCACCACGGGAAACACCATATATTTT.

The chain employs TRBV19 and TRBJ1-5, with D tentatively TRBD1 (6 bases). Germline values: CDR1 LNHDA, CDR2 SQIVND (reference sequence). The length of the CDR3 is 15 residues. With 3 bases removed from V and 7 bases from J, the gap between germline ends came to 16 bases. The chain's CDR3 is CASSISRGNKQPQHF. The CDR3 DNA sequence: TGTGCCAGTAGTATCTCCAGGGGAAATAAGCAGCCCCAGCATTTT.

This clonotype was recorded many times. The rearrangement uses TRBV3-1 and TRBJ2-3; 14 nucleotides align to TRBD2. With 4 bases clipped from V and 2 bases from J, the junction kept 2 bases outside the gene matches. In germline, CDR1 is LGHDT, CDR2 YNNKEL (reference sequence). This CDR3 region has 16 residues. The CDR3 loop is CASSPGLAGATDTQYF. For the CDR3, the DNA is TGTGCCAGCAGCCCGGGACTAGCGGGAGCCACAGATACGCAGTATTTT.

Remarks on this clonotype: Just one base apart from a much larger clone, this may be a read error. The CDR3 carries no conserved terminal phenylalanine or tryptophan, so it likely arises from a read error. The J gene is TRBJ1-1, the V gene TRBV7-3; D gene uncertain. Trimming pared 5 bases from V and 0 bases from J, leaving 10 bases between. Germline lookup yields CDR1 SGHTA and CDR2 FQGTGA. The CDR3 loop spans 14 amino acids. The CDR3 spells CASSPSAVNTEAFL. The CDR3 DNA sequence: TGTGCCAGCAGCCCTTCGGCAGTGAACACTGAAGCTTTCCTT.

This clonotype was observed a handful of times. This may be a read error: a much more frequent sequence differs by one nucleotide. The chain has TRBV12-3 or TRBV12-4 and TRBJ2-7, with 9 positions matching TRBD2. There are 15 residues in the CDR3. J was trimmed by 5 bases and V by 6 bases; bases with no gene match: 11. The CDR3 DNA sequence: TGTGCCAGCAGGACTGGCGGGAGGGCCTACCACGAGCAGTACTTC. It yields the protein CASRTGGRAYHEQYF.

This clonotype came up many times. The chain links TRBV12-3 or TRBV12-4 to TRBJ1-2; a possible D gene is TRBD1 (5 bases). This CDR3 comprises 14 residues. With 4 bases removed from V and 3 bases from J, the gap between germline ends came to 12 bases. CDR3 sequence reads: CASSWSGSYYGYTF. DNA of the CDR3: TGTGCCAGCAGTTGGTCAGGGTCCTACTATGGCTACACCTTC.

This clonotype was detected many times. The genes are TRBV6-2 or TRBV6-3 and TRBJ1-4; 9 bases are shared with TRBD1. The germline V gene has CDR1 MNHEY and CDR2 SVGEGT. Trimming took 6 bases from V and 10 from J; bases not matched to a gene: 33. This CDR3 has 22 residues. CDR3 DNA sequence: TGTGCCAGCAGACCCACTCTGGACAGGGGACTGCGAGTGACCCCCCTGAAGCGAAAACTGTTTTTT. This encodes CASRPTLDRGLRVTPLKRKLFF.

This clonotype was found many times. V gene TRBV18 combines with J gene TRBJ2-7, with D tentatively TRBD2 (5 bases). Trimming stripped 1 base from V and 3 bases from J, with 13 bases between. Germline CDR1 and CDR2: KGHSH and LQKENI. This CDR3 region has 15 residues. CDR3 residues: CASSPQEDLDYEQYF. CDR3 in DNA: TGTGCCAGCTCACCACAGGAGGACCTAGACTACGAGCAGTACTTC.

This clonotype was recorded at least ten times. The chain recombines TRBV2 with TRBJ2-1, with D uncertain. The CDR3 is made up of 15 amino acids. CDR1 is SNHLY and CDR2 is FYNNEI in the germline V gene. V lost 3 bases and J lost 5, with 14 bases in between. The CDR3 is CASSEQQNTNNEQFF. CDR3 nucleotide sequence: TGTGCCAGCAGTGAGCAACAGAATACTAACAATGAGCAGTTCTTC. Looking up the rest from reference TRBV2 and TRBJ2-1 gives the full variable domain: EPEVTQTPSHQVTQMGQEVILRCVPISNHLYFYWYRQILGQKVEFLVSFYNNEISEKSEIFDDQFSVERPDGSNFTLKIRSTKLEDSAMYFCASSEQQNTNNEQFFGPGTRLTVL.

This clonotype was found many times. V and J are TRBV3-1 and TRBJ1-1, with a weak D call TRBD1 (6 bases). The CDR3 length is 12 residues. Looked up from germline, CDR1 is LGHDT and CDR2 is YNNKEL (reference sequence). Trimming pared 6 bases from V and 8 bases from J, leaving 13 bases between. The CDR3 DNA follows: TGTGCCAGCAGTCAACAGGGAACCGAAGCTTTCTTT. Residues: CASSQQGTEAFF.

CDR3 in amino acids: CASSQVLRETQYF. In DNA form, the CDR3 reads TGTGCCAGCAGTCAGGTCCTTCGGGAGACCCAGTACTTC. V is TRBV6-2 or TRBV6-3 and J is TRBJ2-1, with no clear D. Near its end, the DNA agrees better with TRBJ2-5, so the J call may be wrong. There are 13 residues in the CDR3. In germline, CDR1 is MNHEY, CDR2 SVGEGT.

V usage is TRBV9 and J usage is TRBJ2-5, with 11 bases fitting TRBD2. Germline assignment: CDR1 SGDLS and CDR2 YYNGEE. V lost 0 bases, J lost 1 base, and 2 bases stayed unmatched. This CDR3 comprises 16 residues. CDR3 nucleotide sequence: TGTGCCAGCAGCGTAGAAGGGACTAGCGGCCAAGAGACCCAGTACTTC. This sequence encodes CASSVEGTSGQETQYF.

This clonotype showed up many times. This chain joins TRBV7-8 and TRBJ2-1; 13 bases line up with TRBD2. V lost 5 bases, J lost 2 bases, and 12 bases stayed unmatched. Germline-derived CDR1 and CDR2 are SGHVS and FQNEAQ. CDR3 length equals 19 residues. CDR3 DNA: TGTGCCAGCAGCATCACCAGGACTAGCGGGAGTATCACCTACAATGAGCAGTTCTTC. Translated: CASSITRTSGSITYNEQFF. Together with reference TRBV7-8 and TRBJ2-1, the CDR3 gives the full variable domain: GAGVSQSPRYKVAKRGQDVALRCDPISGHVSLFWYQQALGQGPEFLTYFQNEAQLDKSGLPSDRFFAERPEGSVSTLKIQRTQQEDSAVYLCASSITRTSGSITYNEQFFGPGTRLTVL.

This clonotype appeared many times. The rearrangement joins TRBV19 to TRBJ1-1, with D possibly TRBD1 on 6 matching bases. V was clipped by 7 bases and J by 1 base, with 13 bases between them. CDR1 and CDR2 (germline): LNHDA, SQIVND (reference sequence). The CDR3 runs to 14 residues. The CDR3 coding sequence is TGTGCCAGTACCCAGGTAGGGGGGAACACTGAAGCTTTCTTT. This translates into CASTQVGGNTEAFF.

This clonotype was detected ten times or more. The chain couples TRBV11-3 to TRBJ2-3, with D possibly matching TRBD1 (6 bases). The end of the DNA aligns better with TRBJ2-5, so the J call may be wrong. Per germline, CDR1 SGHNT and CDR2 YENEEA. The CDR3 contains 14 residues. CDR3 protein: CASSYRAQGETQYF. The CDR3, as DNA: TGTGCCAGCAGCTACCGCGCCCAGGGGGAGACCCAGTACTTC.

This clonotype was recorded many times. V gene TRBV12-3 or TRBV12-4 combines with J gene TRBJ2-1; 10 positions agree with TRBD2. Unmatched junction bases numbered 14, after V lost 4 bases and J lost 8 bases. The CDR3 length is 17 residues. In DNA, the CDR3 is TGTGCCAGCAGTTGGCGTGCTAGCGGGAGAGGGGGGCATGAGCAGTTCTTC. Protein: CASSWRASGRGGHEQFF.